The present T cell receptor beta chain was sequenced within a study of blood T cell repertoires in COVID-19. Study overall: Sources were T cells, B-cell-depleted T cells, or PBMCs; the material itself was cDNA or gDNA.

V shed 4 bases and J 5 bases; nucleotides not matched to a gene: 6. The CDR3 contains 16 residues. The germline V gene has CDR1 SGHDN and CDR2 FVKESK. Enrolment of Seattle patients took place during active infection, and they were followed longitudinally. Study processing details: Amplifying reference gene primers gave estimates of nucleated cell counts. The method was immunoSEQ multiplex PCR; TCRdb's version includes in-frame clones alone and lacks a portion of them. For V, J and clone size, that table is used; D and trimming come from the DNA. Altogether about 260,000 clones are present, around 90% being singletons, with the ten largest covering around 5%.

The clonotype was recovered from a woman aged 55-69 years with COVID-19, enrolled during active disease. The sample taken for sequencing was peripheral blood. This chain uses TRBV14 with TRBJ2-4, with 12 bases identical to TRBD2. The CDR3 region has the DNA TGTGCCAGCAGCCGCAATCCTAGCGGGAGGGAAAACATTCAGTACTTC. As protein: CASSRNPSGRENIQYF.